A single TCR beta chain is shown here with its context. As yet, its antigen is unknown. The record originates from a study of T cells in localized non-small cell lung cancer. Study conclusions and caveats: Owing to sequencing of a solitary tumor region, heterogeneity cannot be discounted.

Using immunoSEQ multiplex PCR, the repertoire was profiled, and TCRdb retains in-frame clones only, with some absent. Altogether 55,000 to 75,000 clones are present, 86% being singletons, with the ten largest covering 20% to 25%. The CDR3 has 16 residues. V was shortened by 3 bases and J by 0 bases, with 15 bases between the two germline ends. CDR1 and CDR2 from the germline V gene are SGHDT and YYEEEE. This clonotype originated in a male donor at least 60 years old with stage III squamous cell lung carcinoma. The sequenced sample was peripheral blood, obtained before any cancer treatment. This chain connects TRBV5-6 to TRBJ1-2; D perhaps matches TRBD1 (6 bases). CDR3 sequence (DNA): TGTGCCAGCAGCTCGACAGGTCGGCCTTCTAACTATGGCTACACCTTC. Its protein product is CASSSTGRPSNYGYTF.